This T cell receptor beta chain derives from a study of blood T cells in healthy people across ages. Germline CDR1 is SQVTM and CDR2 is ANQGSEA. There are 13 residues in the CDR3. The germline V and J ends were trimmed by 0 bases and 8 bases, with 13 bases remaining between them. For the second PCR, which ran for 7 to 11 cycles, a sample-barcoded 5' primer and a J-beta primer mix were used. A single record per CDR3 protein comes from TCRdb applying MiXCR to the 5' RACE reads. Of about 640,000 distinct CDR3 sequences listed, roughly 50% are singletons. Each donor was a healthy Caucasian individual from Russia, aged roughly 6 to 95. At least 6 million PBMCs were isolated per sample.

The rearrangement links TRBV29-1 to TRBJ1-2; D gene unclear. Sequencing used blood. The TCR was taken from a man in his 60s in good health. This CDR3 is CSVEDKAGWGYTF. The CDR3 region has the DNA TGCAGCGTTGAAGATAAAGCGGGGTGGGGCTACACCTTC.